Below, one T cell receptor (beta chain) is given with its context. These data come from a study of blood T cell repertoires in COVID-19. The CDR3 is 13 residues long. V gave up 1 base and J gave up 7 bases, with 7 bases separating them. Germline lookup yields CDR1 SGHTA and CDR2 FQGNSA. Profiled with immunoSEQ multiplex PCR; TCRdb holds only in-frame clones, not every one. Of some 100,000 clones in the sample, 85% to 90% were seen once. The chain uses TRBV7-2 and TRBJ2-2; D gene ambiguous. The receptor was isolated from a man over 45 with COVID-19, enrolled during active disease. The sequenced material came from peripheral blood. The CDR3 DNA follows: TGTGCCAGCAGCTTAGTGCTGAGCGGGGAGCTGTTTTTT. Its protein product is CASSLVLSGELFF.